This TCR beta chain stems from a study of blood T cell repertoires in COVID-19. Study summary: Samples came from the United States, Italy and Spain, spanning acute and convalescent COVID-19. PBMCs, B-cell-depleted T cells, or T cells were the source of the cDNA or gDNA that made up the material.

This CDR3 contains 14 residues. Germline V gene sequence: CDR1 MDHEN, CDR2 SYDVKM. V lost 3 bases and J 4 bases, leaving 12 bases between the germline ends. Authors' data handling: Estimated nucleated cell counts came from reference gene primer amplification. The table came from immunoSEQ multiplex PCR; TCRdb's copy has only in-frame clones and leaves some out. The V and J calls and clone size come from that table; D and trimming were worked out from the DNA. The table has 650,000 to 800,000 clones, about 90% seen once; the top ten hold around 0.3%. Sequencing input: peripheral blood. This receptor was identified in a woman aged 18-29 years with acute or convalescent COVID-19. The chain is built from TRBV28 and TRBJ1-2, with D maybe TRBD1 (5 bases). The CDR3 spells CASSFGREGYGYTF. CDR3 nucleotides: TGTGCCAGCAGTTTCGGCAGGGAGGGCTATGGCTACACCTTC.